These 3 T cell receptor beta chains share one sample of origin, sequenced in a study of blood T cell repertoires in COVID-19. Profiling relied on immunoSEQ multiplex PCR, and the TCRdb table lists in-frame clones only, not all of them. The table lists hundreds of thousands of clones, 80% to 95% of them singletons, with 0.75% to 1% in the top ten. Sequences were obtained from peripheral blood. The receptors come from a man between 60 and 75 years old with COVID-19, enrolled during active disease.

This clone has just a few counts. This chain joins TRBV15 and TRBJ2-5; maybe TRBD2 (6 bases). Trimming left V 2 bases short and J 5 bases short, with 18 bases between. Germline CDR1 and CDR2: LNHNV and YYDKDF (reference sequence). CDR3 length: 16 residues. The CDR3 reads CATSRSISRGSETQYF. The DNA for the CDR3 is TGTGCCACCAGCAGATCTATCTCCCGGGGGTCCGAGACCCAGTACTTC.

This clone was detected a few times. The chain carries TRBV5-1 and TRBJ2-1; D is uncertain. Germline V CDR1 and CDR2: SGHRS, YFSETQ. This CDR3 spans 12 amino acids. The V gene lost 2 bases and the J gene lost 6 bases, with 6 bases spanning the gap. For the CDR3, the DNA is TGCGCCAGCAGCTTCCGGTCCAATGAGCAGTTCTTC. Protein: CASSFRSNEQFF.

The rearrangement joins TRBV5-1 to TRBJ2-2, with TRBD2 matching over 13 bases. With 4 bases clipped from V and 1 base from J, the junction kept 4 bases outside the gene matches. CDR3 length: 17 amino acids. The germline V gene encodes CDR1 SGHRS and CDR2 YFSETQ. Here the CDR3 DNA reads TGCGCCAGCAGCCCACGGACTAGCGGGAGGAACACCGGGGAGCTGTTTTTT. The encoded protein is CASSPRTSGRNTGELFF.